This T cell receptor beta chain was identified in a study of blood T cell repertoires in COVID-19 (dated by TCRdb to 2018 to 2021). Background for the entire study: Samples covering the acute and convalescent phases of COVID-19 were provided by collaborators in the United States, Italy and Spain. The material from the prospective study consisted of cDNA or gDNA derived from T cells, B-cell-depleted T cells, or PBMCs. Deeply sampled blood TCRbeta repertoires from subjects exposed to, actively infected with, or recovered from COVID-19 were included in the dataset. The repertoires were released in a freely available public database intended as a resource for research on the immune response to SARS-CoV-2. The samples were drawn from two sources: the first 160 participants of the ongoing ImmuneRACE study, and 1,000 to 1,500 subjects contributed by 6 global collaborators. Nearly every sample came with metadata listing a de-identified subject ID, COVID-19 status, age in years and sex. Where available, HLA class I and class II types were taken from metadata supplied by the sample provider and were not determined by assay-based typing.

The immunoSEQ Assay, a bias-controlled multiplex PCR, was used to amplify TCRbeta CDR3 regions from genomic DNA. As for the authors' bioinformatics: Nucleated cell counts per sample were estimated from amplification of reference gene primers within the assay. Sequence reads were collapsed and filtered to measure the absolute abundance of every unique TCRbeta CDR3 rearrangement. For each sample, productive Simpson clonality was calculated as the square root of Simpson's diversity index across productive rearrangements. Sourced from immuneACCESS, this table was stored by TCRdb with only in-frame sequences that have V and J called. A share of the clones is absent; for the studies checked, an unresolved V gene accounts for under half, and the remainder has no known explanation. The V and J calls and clone size are taken from that table; D and trimming were inferred from the DNA. The sample table records roughly 320,000 clones; approximately 90% of these occur just once. Less than 4% of the sample belongs to the ten largest clones.

Participants in the prospective study were aged about 18 to 100 years, lived in 20 to 30 United States geographic areas, and enrolled through a virtual design. To assign participants to cohorts, the prospective study relied on clinical history that participants themselves reported in a screening survey and a study questionnaire. Exposed participants had been in contact, within 2 weeks of entering the study, with a person who had a PCR-confirmed or clinician-diagnosed case of COVID-19. In the prospective study, mobile phlebotomists collected whole blood, serum and a nasopharyngeal or oropharyngeal swab from each participant. Prospective study participants could optionally give additional blood draws and questionnaires over an approximately two-month period. Before DNA extraction, blood samples from the prospective study were shipped at room temperature or frozen. The germline V gene encodes CDR1 MNHEY and CDR2 SVGEGT. V is reduced by 1 base and J by 4 bases, leaving a spacing of 20 bases between them. The CDR3 starts with the cysteine, ends with the phenylalanine, and has 18 residues. Only CDR3 DNA is held: 54 bases, read in frame from base 1.

With respect to this clone: Its antigen is still unknown. No base quality information exists; no much larger clone differs at one position.

Overall study results and their limits: How much clinical and demographic metadata was included differed by source and by participant, and the metadata was provided uncurated.

The TCR originated in a woman between 25 and 40 years old who had been exposed to COVID-19. The rearranged segments are TRBV6-2 or TRBV6-3 and TRBJ1-5; the D region possibly corresponds to TRBD1 (6 bases align). Sequencing was done on a sample of PBMCs or T cells enriched from blood (not recorded which). The DNA sequence follows: TGTGCCAGCAGTTACTTACGGAAACTGACAGGCTCAAATCAGCCCCAGCATTTT. Translated, it reads CASSYLRKLTGSNQPQHF.